A single sample gave rise to the 20 T cell receptor beta chains below, sequenced in a study of T cells in localized non-small cell lung cancer. Measured with immunoSEQ multiplex PCR; TCRdb has only the in-frame clones, and not every one. Counted here are more than 12,000 clones, approximately 85% occurring once; the ten biggest clones make up about 4.4%. The sample consisted of peripheral blood, taken before any cancer treatment. The receptors stem from a woman aged 40 to 75 with stage I lung adenocarcinoma.

The rearrangement links TRBV7-9 to TRBJ1-3; D is unresolved. The length of the CDR3 is 14 residues. Trimming shortened V by 5 bases and J by 7 bases, and 15 bases separated the two germline ends. Germline V lookup: CDR1 SEHNR, CDR2 FQNEAQ (reference sequence). The CDR3 region has the DNA TGTGCCAGCAGCGGACCGACGGGGAGTAACACCATATATTTT. This gives the protein CASSGPTGSNTIYF.

The rearrangement links TRBV18 to TRBJ2-5; a possible D gene is TRBD1 (6 bases). The V gene's germline CDR1 is KGHSH and CDR2 LQKENI. V was clipped by 3 bases and J by 4 bases, with 12 bases between them. The CDR3 is 14 amino acids. The CDR3 DNA reads TGTGCCAGCTCACCGCAACAGGGAATAGAGACCCAGTACTTC. As protein: CASSPQQGIETQYF.

J is TRBJ2-2 and V is TRBV7-3; D unclear. The ends were cut back, 1 base at V and 4 bases at J, with 10 bases in the middle. Germline loops: CDR1 SGHTA, CDR2 FQGTGA. CDR3 size: 15 residues. The CDR3 bases are TGTGCCAGCAGCTTAAAACCGACGGGCACCGGGGAGCTGTTTTTT. Protein product: CASSLKPTGTGELFF.

The gene calls are TRBV4-3 and TRBJ1-2, with a weak D call TRBD1 (5 bases). V was trimmed by 0 bases and J by 0 bases, leaving 8 bases between them. The CDR3 loop spans 15 amino acids. Per germline, CDR1 LGHNA and CDR2 YSLEER. The CDR3 bases are TGCGCCAGCAGCCAAGATACGGGGGCTAACTATGGCTACACCTTC. Protein sequence: CASSQDTGANYGYTF.

J is TRBJ2-3 and V is TRBV15, with D possibly matching TRBD2 (6 bases). This CDR3 comprises 16 residues. Looked up from germline, CDR1 is LNHNV and CDR2 is YYDKDF (reference sequence). Trimming shortened V by 1 base and J by 5 bases, and 16 bases separated the two germline ends. The CDR3 region is CATSRGHAGPQDTQYF. CDR3 coding DNA: TGTGCCACCAGCAGAGGCCACGCGGGGCCTCAAGATACGCAGTATTTT.

This clone was detected a few times. V is TRBV6-5 and J is TRBJ1-5, with a tentative D call TRBD1 (5 bases). CDR3 length: 13 amino acids. From germline, CDR1 is MNHEY and CDR2 SVGAGI. V lost 5 bases and J lost 4, with 9 bases in between. CDR3 nucleotide sequence: TGTGCCAGCAGTCGGGACCTTAATCAGCCCCAGCATTTT. Residues: CASSRDLNQPQHF.

The chain links TRBV7-2 to TRBJ2-2; D uncertain. The V gene's germline CDR1 is SGHTA and CDR2 FQGNSA. This CDR3 has 14 amino acids. V lost 1 base, J lost 9 bases, and 12 bases lay in between. CDR3 DNA sequence: TGTGCCAGCAGCTTAGACCTAGGGTCCCGGGAGCTGTTTTTT. Translation: CASSLDLGSRELFF. The entire variable domain, with the rest obtained from reference TRBV7-2 and TRBJ2-2, is as follows: GAGVSQSPSNKVTEKGKDVELRCDPISGHTALYWYRQSLGQGLEFLIYFQGNSAPDKSGLPSDRFSAERTGGSVSTLTIQRTQQEDSAVYLCASSLDLGSRELFFGEGSRLTVL.

This clone is a singleton in its sample. The chain recombines TRBV19 with TRBJ2-5; D not certain. The CDR3 runs to 15 residues. V shed 7 bases and J shed 0 bases, with 15 bases lying between them. Germline lookup yields CDR1 LNHDA and CDR2 SQIVND (reference sequence). The CDR3 protein is CASTPMRRNQETQYF. The CDR3 DNA follows: TGTGCCAGTACCCCGATGCGGCGGAACCAAGAGACCCAGTACTTC.

The V call is TRBV30, the J call TRBJ1-1, with 10 bases fitting TRBD1. CDR1 is GTSNPN, CDR2 SVGIG, per germline (reference sequence). The CDR3 covers 15 residues. After removal of 3 bases from V and 0 bases from J, the junction contained 4 bases not matched to a gene. The DNA of the CDR3 is TGTGCCTGGAGAGCCGGGACAGGGGTGAACACTGAAGCTTTCTTT. This translates into CAWRAGTGVNTEAFF.

The chain links TRBV7-9 to TRBJ2-7; weak D call: TRBD2 (7 bases). Trimming took 5 bases from V and 8 from J, leaving 13 bases between them. This CDR3 comprises 12 residues. CDR1 and CDR2 from the germline V gene are SEHNR and FQNEAQ (reference sequence). The CDR3 region has the DNA TGTGCCAGCAGCCGGGGGGCCGGCAAGCAGTACTTC. Its protein product is CASSRGAGKQYF. The full variable domain, with the rest looked up from reference TRBV7-9 and TRBJ2-7, is DTGVSQNPRHKITKRGQNVTFRCDPISEHNRLYWYRQTLGQGPEFLTYFQNEAQLEKSRLLSDRFSAERPKGSFSTLEIQRTEQGDSAMYLCASSRGAGKQYFGPGTRLTVT.

This chain connects TRBV11-3 to TRBJ2-3; 8 bases agree with TRBD2. Germline V CDR1 and CDR2: SGHNT, YENEEA. This CDR3 comprises 14 residues. Trimming at V came to 5 bases and at J to 1 base, leaving 2 bases not matched to a gene. CDR3: CASSTGGGTDTQYF. The DNA for the CDR3 is TGTGCCAGCAGCACGGGGGGGGGCACAGATACGCAGTATTTT.

CDR3 region: CASSRQRDKNTEAFF. The CDR3 DNA reads as TGTGCCAGCAGCCGCCAAAGGGATAAGAACACTGAAGCTTTCTTT. The J gene is TRBJ1-1, the V gene TRBV28; D call uncertain. This CDR3 contains 15 residues. From germline, CDR1 is MDHEN and CDR2 SYDVKM. V was clipped by 6 bases and J by 1 base, with 15 bases between them. The full variable domain, in which reference TRBV28 and TRBJ1-1 provide the parts outside the CDR3, is DVKVTQSSRYLVKRTGEKVFLECVQDMDHENMFWYRQDPGLGLRLIYFSYDVKMKEKGDIPEGYSVSREKKERFSLILESASTNQTSMYLCASSRQRDKNTEAFFGQGTRLTVV.

This chain uses TRBV11-2 with TRBJ1-1, with TRBD1 matching 11 bases. Per the germline V gene, CDR1 is SGHAT and CDR2 is FQNNGV. CDR3 length: 15 residues. The V gene end was trimmed by 9 bases and the J gene end by 11 bases; junction bases not matched to a gene: 17. CDR3 sequence reads: CASRAGQGATRLAFF. Here the CDR3 DNA reads TGTGCCAGTAGGGCAGGACAGGGGGCCACCCGACTGGCTTTCTTT.

V usage is TRBV18 and J usage is TRBJ2-5; D gene uncertain. Trimming stripped 2 bases from V and 4 bases from J, with 8 bases between. The CDR3 length is 13 residues. CDR1 and CDR2 from the germline V gene are KGHSH and LQKENI. The CDR3 region has the DNA TGTGCCAGCTCACCAGGGGATAGAGAGACCCAGTACTTC. Its protein is CASSPGDRETQYF.

The chain joins TRBV7-6 to TRBJ2-7; no reliable D call. Trimming removed 2 bases at V and 2 bases at J, with 13 bases between. The V gene's germline CDR1 is SGHVS and CDR2 FNYEAQ. This CDR3 region has 15 residues. CDR3 DNA sequence: TGTGCCAGCAGCTTACAATCCTCGTCAGCCTACGAGCAGTACTTC. Protein: CASSLQSSSAYEQYF.

This clone was recorded only once. The gene calls are TRBV6-5 and TRBJ2-5; D call uncertain. The CDR3 has 11 amino acids. Germline-derived CDR1 and CDR2 are MNHEY and SVGAGI. Trimming removed 2 bases at V and 5 bases at J, with 3 bases between. This CDR3 reads CASSYGETQYF. Here the CDR3 DNA reads TGTGCCAGCAGTTACGGGGAGACCCAGTACTTC.

The chain combines TRBV5-4 with TRBJ1-1; TRBD1 agrees at 10 bases. With 5 bases clipped from V and 1 base from J, the junction kept 8 bases outside the gene matches. This CDR3 is 16 amino acids long. Germline V gives CDR1 SGHNT, CDR2 YYREEE (reference sequence). The CDR3 sequence: CASRPTGGRGNTEAFF. CDR3 nucleotide sequence: TGTGCCAGCAGACCGACAGGGGGCCGTGGGAACACTGAAGCTTTCTTT.

The rearrangement uses TRBV7-2 and TRBJ1-1, with D unclear. V dropped 4 bases and J dropped 4 bases, with 13 bases sitting between them. Germline V gives CDR1 SGHTA, CDR2 FQGNSA. This CDR3 is 14 amino acids long. The CDR3 here is CASSSDPGSTEAFF. Here the CDR3 DNA reads TGTGCCAGCAGCTCCGACCCGGGAAGCACTGAAGCTTTCTTT.

CDR3 sequence: CAWREDVGSEAFF. CDR3 nucleotides: TGTGCCTGGAGGGAGGACGTGGGGTCTGAAGCTTTCTTT. This sequence joins TRBV30 and TRBJ1-1; D not resolved. Germline CDR1 reads GTSNPN; CDR2 reads SVGIG (reference sequence). The CDR3 extends over 13 amino acids. V lost 3 bases, J lost 6 bases, and 14 bases lay in between.

V and J are TRBV11-2 and TRBJ2-3; 9 bases map to TRBD2. CDR1 and CDR2 from the germline V gene are SGHAT and FQNNGV. V was clipped by 4 bases and J by 10 bases; unmatched bases: 12. The CDR3 loop spans 15 amino acids. Here the CDR3 DNA reads TGTGCCAGCAGCTCGGCCAGCGGGGGGTTTGTTGCGCAGTATTTT. Its protein product is CASSSASGGFVAQYF.